These 9 T cell receptor beta chains were sequenced from one sample in a study of early stage breast cancer tumors. Produced via immunoSEQ multiplex PCR; TCRdb's table is partial and in-frame only. The sample lists 60,000 to 75,000 clones, roughly 80% occurring once. Sequenced material: blood. The receptors were sampled from a middle-aged person with breast cancer.

The J gene is TRBJ2-1, the V gene TRBV18; D possibly uses TRBD1 or TRBD2 (5 bases each). The germline V and J ends were trimmed by 1 base and 9 bases, with 10 bases remaining between them. Germline assignment: CDR1 KGHSH and CDR2 LQKENI. The CDR3 spans 13 residues. In DNA form, the CDR3 reads TGTGCCAGCTCACCACTGGGGGACGGTGAGCAGTTCTTC. This translates into CASSPLGDGEQFF.

CDR3 region: CASSPPEDAWGEAFF. The CDR3 nucleotides read TGTGCCAGCAGCCCCCCCGAGGATGCTTGGGGTGAAGCTTTCTTT. The chain uses TRBV9 and TRBJ1-1; D ambiguous. Trimming took 4 bases from V and 7 from J, leaving 20 bases between them. The CDR3 runs 15 residues. CDR1 is SGDLS, CDR2 YYNGEE, per germline.

The J gene is TRBJ2-3, the V gene TRBV6-1, with TRBD2 as a possible D gene (5 bases). The length of the CDR3 is 14 residues. The V and J ends lost 5 bases and 4 bases respectively, with 13 bases between them. Germline lookup yields CDR1 MNHNS and CDR2 SASEGT. Here the CDR3 reads CASSTGFTPDTQYF. CDR3 nucleotide sequence: TGTGCCAGCAGTACGGGATTCACACCAGATACGCAGTATTTT.

The chain is built from TRBV7-2 and TRBJ2-3, with TRBD2 identical over 13 bases. J was trimmed by 5 bases and V by 4 bases; bases with no gene match: 3. The CDR3 totals 15 residues. The germline V gene has CDR1 SGHTA and CDR2 FQGNSA. In DNA form, the CDR3 reads TGTGCCAGCAGCTACAGACTAGCGGGAGGAGATACGCAGTATTTT. The encoded protein is CASSYRLAGGDTQYF. The full variable domain, with the rest looked up from reference TRBV7-2 and TRBJ2-3, is GAGVSQSPSNKVTEKGKDVELRCDPISGHTALYWYRQSLGQGLEFLIYFQGNSAPDKSGLPSDRFSAERTGGSVSTLTIQRTQQEDSAVYLCASSYRLAGGDTQYFGPGTRLTVL.

The CDR3 DNA is TGTGCCAGCTCACCAGATAGCTCCTACAATGAGCAGTTCTTC. It yields the protein CASSPDSSYNEQFF. The chain recombines TRBV18 with TRBJ2-1; D unclear. Germline-derived CDR1 and CDR2 are KGHSH and LQKENI. V gave up 2 bases and J gave up 0 bases, with 5 bases separating them. There are 14 residues in the CDR3. Based on the CDR3 plus reference TRBV18 and TRBJ2-1, the full variable domain is NAGVMQNPRHLVRRRGQEARLRCSPMKGHSHVYWYRQLPEEGLKFMVYLQKENIIDESGMPKERFSAEFPKEGPSILRIQQVVRGDSAAYFCASSPDSSYNEQFFGPGTRLTVL.

V gene TRBV5-1 combines with J gene TRBJ2-5; TRBD1 is a possible D gene (6 bases). The germline V gene encodes CDR1 SGHRS and CDR2 YFSETQ. V was clipped by 4 bases and J by 0 bases, with 28 bases between them. CDR3 length: 20 residues. As DNA, the CDR3 is TGCGCCAGCAGCCCCCCTACCGGGACAAGCGGAGGAGTGTACCAAGAGACCCAGTACTTC. The encoded protein is CASSPPTGTSGGVYQETQYF.

The rearrangement uses TRBV7-2 and TRBJ2-2, with D tentatively TRBD2 (6 bases). V shed 2 bases and J shed 6 bases, with 13 bases lying between them. The germline CDR1 and CDR2 sequences are SGHTA and FQGNSA. This CDR3 has 15 amino acids. The CDR3 DNA follows: TGTGCCAGCAGCTTAAGGAGGGGAAATGCCGGGGAGCTGTTTTTT. It codes for CASSLRRGNAGELFF.

The chain couples TRBV7-6 to TRBJ2-7; 7 nucleotides line up with TRBD1. Germline V gene data show CDR1 as SGHVS and CDR2 as FNYEAQ. With 0 bases clipped from V and 0 bases from J, the junction kept 11 bases outside the gene matches. There are 18 residues in the CDR3. CDR3 coding DNA: TGTGCCAGCAGCTTAGCTGAAACGGGACAGCATATCTCCTACGAGCAGTACTTC. Translation: CASSLAETGQHISYEQYF.

This clone was found once. The V gene is TRBV28, the J gene TRBJ2-7, with 8 bases aligning to TRBD1. Germline trimming cut 3 bases from V and 3 bases from J; bases unmatched to any gene: 7. The CDR3 is 15 residues long. Germline values: CDR1 MDHEN, CDR2 SYDVKM. The CDR3 is CASSLWDRKVYEQYF. CDR3 nucleotide sequence: TGTGCCAGCAGTTTGTGGGACAGGAAGGTCTACGAGCAGTACTTC.